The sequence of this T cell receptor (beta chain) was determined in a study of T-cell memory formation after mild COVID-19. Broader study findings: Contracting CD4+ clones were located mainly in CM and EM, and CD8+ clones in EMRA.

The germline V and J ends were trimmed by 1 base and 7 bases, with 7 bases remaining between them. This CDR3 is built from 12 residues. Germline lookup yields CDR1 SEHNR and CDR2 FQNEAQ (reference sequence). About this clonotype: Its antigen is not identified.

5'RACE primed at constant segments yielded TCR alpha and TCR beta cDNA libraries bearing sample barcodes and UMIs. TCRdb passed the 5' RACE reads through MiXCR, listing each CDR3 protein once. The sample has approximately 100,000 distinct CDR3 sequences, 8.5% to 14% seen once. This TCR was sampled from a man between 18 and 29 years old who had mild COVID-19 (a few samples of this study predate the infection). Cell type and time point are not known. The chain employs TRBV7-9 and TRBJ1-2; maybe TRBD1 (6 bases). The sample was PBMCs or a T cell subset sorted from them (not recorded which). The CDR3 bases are TGTGCCAGCAGCTTAGGGACAGCTGGCTACACCTTC. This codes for CASSLGTAGYTF.